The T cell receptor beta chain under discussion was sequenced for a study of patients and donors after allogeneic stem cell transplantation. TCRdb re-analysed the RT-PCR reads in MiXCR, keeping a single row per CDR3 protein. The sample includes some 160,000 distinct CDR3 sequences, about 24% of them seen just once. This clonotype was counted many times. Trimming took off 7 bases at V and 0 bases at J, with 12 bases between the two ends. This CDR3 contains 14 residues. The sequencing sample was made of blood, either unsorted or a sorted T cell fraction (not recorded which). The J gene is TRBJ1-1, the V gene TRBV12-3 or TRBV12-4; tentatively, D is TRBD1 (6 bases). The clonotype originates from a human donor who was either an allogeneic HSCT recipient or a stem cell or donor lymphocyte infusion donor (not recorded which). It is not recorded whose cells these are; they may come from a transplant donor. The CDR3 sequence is CASNYQGMNTEAFF. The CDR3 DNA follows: TGTGCCAGCAATTACCAGGGGATGAACACTGAAGCTTTCTTT.